This passage covers 30 T cell receptor beta chains from one sample sequenced in a study of cytomegalovirus exposure and HLA in healthy donors. Primers for the PCR totalled 60 Vbeta and 13 Jbeta. Assay: immunoSEQ multiplex PCR; the TCRdb copy retains only in-frame clones and omits some. The sample lists 95,000 to 100,000 clones, about 75% seen once, with 7.1% in the top ten. Sequencing was carried out using PBMCs. These receptors all stem from a man aged 35 to 55 in good health and CMV-seropositive.

The J gene is TRBJ1-4, the V gene TRBV28, with 7 bases aligning to TRBD1. The CDR3 is made up of 12 amino acids. The V and J ends lost 8 bases and 7 bases, in that order; junction bases with no gene match: 4. The germline gives CDR1 MDHEN, CDR2 SYDVKM. CDR3 DNA sequence: TGTGCCAGCCGACAGGGCACTGAAAAACTGTTTTTT. Translated: CASRQGTEKLFF.

The chain carries TRBV29-1 and TRBJ2-5, with a tentative D call TRBD2 (6 bases). The CDR3 has 13 residues. V lost 7 bases to trimming and J lost 4 bases, with 16 bases between them. Germline lookup yields CDR1 SQVTM and CDR2 ANQGSEA. The CDR3 here is CSAHRDWGETQYF. The CDR3 nucleotides are TGCAGCGCCCACCGGGACTGGGGAGAGACCCAGTACTTC. The full variable domain, in which reference TRBV29-1 and TRBJ2-5 provide the parts outside the CDR3, is SAVISQKPSRDICQRGTSLTIQCQVDSQVTMMFWYRQQPGQSLTLIATANQGSEATYESGFVIDKFPISRPNLTFSTLTVSNMSPEDSSIYLCSAHRDWGETQYFGPGTRLLVL.

The CDR3 DNA follows: TGTGCCAGCAGGGTTACGGGACAGGGGGATGAAAAACTGTTTTTT. Its translation: CASRVTGQGDEKLFF. V gene TRBV6-5 combines with J gene TRBJ1-4; 11 bases map to TRBD1. V lost 6 bases to trimming and J lost 6 bases; unmatched junction nucleotides: 6. This CDR3 contains 15 residues. The germline V gene encodes CDR1 MNHEY and CDR2 SVGAGI.

The chain couples TRBV11-3 to TRBJ2-2; perhaps TRBD1 as D (6 bases). V lost 4 bases to trimming and J lost 1 base, with 19 bases between them. The CDR3 is made up of 18 amino acids. Germline V gene sequence: CDR1 SGHNT, CDR2 YENEEA. The CDR3 region is CASSSSMRTVQNTGELFF. CDR3 in DNA: TGTGCCAGCAGCTCGTCGATGCGGACAGTCCAGAACACCGGGGAGCTGTTTTTT.

This clone showed up just a few times. J is TRBJ2-3 and V is TRBV9; 11 bases are shared with TRBD2. With 5 bases clipped from V and 3 bases from J, the junction kept 5 bases outside the gene matches. The CDR3 extends over 15 amino acids. Germline CDR1 SGDLS, CDR2 YYNGEE. In DNA, the CDR3 is TGTGCCAGCAGAACTAGCGGGAGTCGGACAGATACGCAGTATTTT. As protein: CASRTSGSRTDTQYF.

This clone was observed once. The chain combines TRBV18 with TRBJ1-3; D is ambiguous. Germline CDR1 KGHSH, CDR2 LQKENI. Trimming removed 1 base from V and 0 bases from J, with 10 bases in between. The CDR3 length is 16 residues. The CDR3 nucleotides read TGTGCCAGCTCACCACTGAGAGGAACCTCTGGAAACACCATATATTTT. Translation gives CASSPLRGTSGNTIYF. The variable domain in full, completed from reference TRBV18 and TRBJ1-3, reads NAGVMQNPRHLVRRRGQEARLRCSPMKGHSHVYWYRQLPEEGLKFMVYLQKENIIDESGMPKERFSAEFPKEGPSILRIQQVVRGDSAAYFCASSPLRGTSGNTIYFGEGSWLTVV.

The CDR3 DNA follows: TGCGCCAGCAGCCAAGATCTGGGGAGCGGACAAGAGACCCAGTACTTC. It codes for CASSQDLGSGQETQYF. The chain uses TRBV4-1 and TRBJ2-5; perhaps TRBD2 as D (5 bases). The CDR3 runs 16 residues. Trimming left V 0 bases short and J 2 bases short, with 13 bases between. Germline lookup yields CDR1 MGHRA and CDR2 YSYEKL.

This clone came up a few times. V is TRBV6-1 and J is TRBJ1-6; D is ambiguous. The CDR3 has 13 residues. Germline V lookup: CDR1 MNHNS, CDR2 SASEGT. The ends were cut back, 7 bases at V and 5 bases at J, with 9 bases in the middle. In DNA form, the CDR3 reads TGTGCCAGCATCCGGGTTAATAATTCACCCCTCCACTTT. This encodes CASIRVNNSPLHF.

The chain has TRBV5-4 and TRBJ2-3, with 8 bases that match TRBD1. After removal of 4 bases from V and 3 bases from J, the junction contained 7 bases not matched to a gene. Germline V gene data show CDR1 as SGHNT and CDR2 as YYREEE (reference sequence). The CDR3 sequence is 15 residues long. CDR3 residues: CASSPGGAGTDTQYF. The CDR3 region has the DNA TGTGCCAGCAGCCCAGGGGGCGCTGGGACAGATACGCAGTATTTT.

V usage is TRBV29-1 and J usage is TRBJ1-2; 7 bases align to TRBD1. Germline V CDR1 and CDR2: SQVTM, ANQGSEA. V shed 1 base, J shed 4 bases, and the junction held 9 bases outside the gene matches. This CDR3 region has 15 residues. CDR3 in amino acids: CSVEAQTGQTYGYTF. The CDR3 nucleotides are TGCAGCGTTGAAGCCCAAACGGGACAGACCTATGGCTACACCTTC. Based on the CDR3 plus reference TRBV29-1 and TRBJ1-2, the full variable domain is SAVISQKPSRDICQRGTSLTIQCQVDSQVTMMFWYRQQPGQSLTLIATANQGSEATYESGFVIDKFPISRPNLTFSTLTVSNMSPEDSSIYLCSVEAQTGQTYGYTFGSGTRLTVV.

The rearrangement links TRBV5-1 to TRBJ1-2; the match to TRBD1 covers 8 bases. Germline assignment: CDR1 SGHRS and CDR2 YFSETQ. Unmatched junction bases numbered 6, after V lost 3 bases and J lost 8 bases. The CDR3 contains 13 residues. The CDR3 sequence: CASSWQGAEGYTF. The CDR3 region has the DNA TGCGCCAGCAGCTGGCAGGGGGCGGAAGGCTACACCTTC.

This chain connects TRBV21-1 to TRBJ1-5; the D segment call TRBD1 is taken from the table without a DNA check. TRBV21-1 is a known pseudogene. The CDR3 is 16 residues long. The DNA of the CDR3 is TGTGCCAGCAGCGGGGAGGAGGGGACAGAAAATCAGCCCCAGCATTTT. This encodes CASSGEEGTENQPQHF.

The sample holds one count of this clone. V usage is TRBV28 and J usage is TRBJ1-5; TRBD1 aligns across 7 bases. After removal of 8 bases from V and 2 bases from J, the junction contained 6 bases not matched to a gene. The germline gives CDR1 MDHEN, CDR2 SYDVKM. The CDR3 consists of 14 residues. The chain's CDR3 is CASARQGGNQPQHF. CDR3 DNA: TGTGCCAGCGCACGACAGGGTGGCAATCAGCCCCAGCATTTT.

The chain couples TRBV19 to TRBJ2-2; TRBD2 aligns across 9 bases. Germline-derived CDR1 and CDR2 are LNHDA and SQIVND (reference sequence). This CDR3 spans 16 amino acids. V trimming: 8 bases; J trimming: 8 bases; junction bases outside the gene matches: 15. CDR3 protein: CASRRLAGITGGELFF. CDR3 in DNA: TGTGCCAGTCGTAGGCTAGCGGGGATTACAGGGGGGGAGCTGTTTTTT.

The genes are TRBV20-1 and TRBJ1-1, with D perhaps TRBD1 (6 bases). The V gene's germline CDR1 is DFQATT and CDR2 SNEGSKA (reference sequence). The CDR3 contains 11 residues. V was clipped by 8 bases and J by 2 bases, with 9 bases between them. CDR3 DNA: TGCAGTTACAGGGATAACACTGAAGCTTTCTTT. As protein: CSYRDNTEAFF.

This rearrangement joins TRBV6-4 to TRBJ1-1; TRBD1 aligns across 7 bases. V dropped 10 bases and J dropped 3; count of bases not matched to a gene: 5. The germline V gene encodes CDR1 MRHNA and CDR2 SNTAGT. The CDR3 covers 12 residues. The CDR3 protein is CAITTGDTEAFF. The DNA of the CDR3 is TGTGCCATTACTACAGGGGACACTGAAGCTTTCTTT.

This sequence joins TRBV5-4 and TRBJ2-1; the match to TRBD2 covers 11 bases. J was trimmed by 4 bases and V by 4 bases; bases with no gene match: 4. The CDR3 contains 15 residues. Per the germline V gene, CDR1 is SGHNT and CDR2 is YYREEE (reference sequence). CDR3 sequence (DNA): TGTGCCAGCAGCCGGGGACTAGCGGATTACAATGAGCAGTTCTTC. Translation gives CASSRGLADYNEQFF.

V and J are TRBV7-9 and TRBJ2-7; TRBD1 matches 8 bases. The CDR3 loop spans 15 amino acids. In germline, CDR1 is SEHNR, CDR2 FQNEAQ (reference sequence). The J segment lost 7 bases and the V segment lost 5 bases, leaving 13 bases of the junction unmatched. The CDR3 DNA follows: TGTGCCAGCAGCCCGGCCGGGACAGGCGGAGGGGAGCAGTACTTC. Translating it yields CASSPAGTGGGEQYF. Full variable domain (missing parts from reference TRBV7-9 and TRBJ2-7): DTGVSQNPRHKITKRGQNVTFRCDPISEHNRLYWYRQTLGQGPEFLTYFQNEAQLEKSRLLSDRFSAERPKGSFSTLEIQRTEQGDSAMYLCASSPAGTGGGEQYFGPGTRLTVT.

V usage is TRBV19 and J usage is TRBJ1-2, with a tentative D call TRBD1 (5 bases). Trimming took 7 bases from V and 3 from J, leaving 21 bases between them. This CDR3 spans 16 amino acids. CDR1 LNHDA and CDR2 SQIVND come from the germline V gene (reference sequence). CDR3 region: CASTHPSKTADYGYTF. The CDR3 DNA reads as TGTGCCAGTACCCATCCGTCCAAGACAGCAGACTATGGCTACACCTTC.

This clone was found a few times. V and J are TRBV5-1 and TRBJ2-1; 9 bases line up with TRBD1. The germline CDR1 and CDR2 sequences are SGHRS and YFSETQ. V shed 4 bases, J shed 4 bases, and the junction held 9 bases outside the gene matches. The CDR3 is 16 amino acids. The CDR3 nucleotides are TGCGCCAGCAGCCGCGGCGGGACAGGGAAGTACAATGAGCAGTTCTTC. It is translated as CASSRGGTGKYNEQFF.

The genes are TRBV6-4 and TRBJ2-2; 8 positions match TRBD2. The CDR3 loop spans 14 amino acids. Germline CDR1 is MRHNA and CDR2 is SNTAGT. The ends lost 5 bases at V and 6 bases at J; junction bases unmatched: 5. CDR3 DNA: TGTGCCAGCAGTCCGGGACTAGAGGCCGGGGAGCTGTTTTTT. It encodes CASSPGLEAGELFF.

The rearrangement joins TRBV10-3 to TRBJ2-3; D not certain. This CDR3 has 12 residues. Trimming removed 5 bases at V and 2 bases at J, with 5 bases between. Germline CDR1 is ENHRY and CDR2 is SYGVKD. CDR3 protein: CAISPNTDTQYF. CDR3 in DNA: TGTGCCATCAGTCCTAACACAGATACGCAGTATTTT.

This chain joins TRBV5-4 and TRBJ2-5, with 13 bases that match TRBD2. The trim removed 4 bases at V and 5 bases at J, leaving 5 bases unmatched. This CDR3 contains 15 residues. Looked up from germline, CDR1 is SGHNT and CDR2 is YYREEE (reference sequence). CDR3 coding DNA: TGTGCCAGCAGCCTGACTAGCGGGGGGCGGGAGACCCAGTACTTC. Its translation is CASSLTSGGRETQYF.

This clone was seen only a few times. This chain connects TRBV7-6 to TRBJ2-7; perhaps TRBD1 as D (6 bases). Trimming removed 3 bases from V and 2 bases from J, with 11 bases in between. There are 14 residues in the CDR3. Per the germline V gene, CDR1 is SGHVS and CDR2 is FNYEAQ. The CDR3 nucleotides read TGTGCCAGCAGCTTCTCACAGGGCACCTACGAGCAGTACTTC. It is translated as CASSFSQGTYEQYF. Combining the CDR3 with reference TRBV7-6 and TRBJ2-7 gives the whole variable domain GAGVSQSPRYKVTKRGQDVALRCDPISGHVSLYWYRQALGQGPEFLTYFNYEAQQDKSGLPNDRFSAERPEGSISTLTIQRTEQRDSAMYRCASSFSQGTYEQYFGPGTRLTVT.

The chain recombines TRBV18 with TRBJ1-2; no reliable D call. Trimming stripped 3 bases from V and 7 bases from J, with 12 bases between. Germline CDR1 and CDR2: KGHSH and LQKENI. CDR3 size: 13 residues. For the CDR3, the DNA is TGTGCCAGCTCACCGGAGTTTAGAGCTGGCTACACCTTC. Protein product: CASSPEFRAGYTF.

The genes are TRBV5-1 and TRBJ2-6; D remains ambiguous. The CDR3 has 15 amino acids. V was clipped by 0 bases and J by 0 bases, with 4 bases between them. Looked up from germline, CDR1 is SGHRS and CDR2 is YFSETQ. CDR3 residues: CASSLAGSGANVLTF. The CDR3 nucleotides are TGCGCCAGCAGCTTGGCGGGCTCTGGGGCCAACGTCCTGACTTTC. The entire variable domain, with the rest obtained from reference TRBV5-1 and TRBJ2-6, is as follows: KAGVTQTPRYLIKTRGQQVTLSCSPISGHRSVSWYQQTPGQGLQFLFEYFSETQRNKGNFPGRFSGRQFSNSRSEMNVSTLELGDSALYLCASSLAGSGANVLTFGAGSRLTVL.

This chain connects TRBV10-2 to TRBJ1-5, with TRBD1 identical over 7 bases. Per the germline V gene, CDR1 is WSHSY and CDR2 is SAAADI. The CDR3 sequence is 14 residues long. V shed 1 base, J shed 7 bases, and the junction held 4 bases outside the gene matches. CDR3 protein: CASSEFDRDQPQHF. The CDR3 DNA reads TGCGCCAGCAGTGAGTTTGACAGGGACCAGCCCCAGCATTTT.

The V gene is TRBV4-1, the J gene TRBJ2-3; TRBD2 aligns across 11 bases. V trimming: 4 bases; J trimming: 4 bases; junction bases outside the gene matches: 7. The CDR3 sequence is 16 residues long. CDR1 and CDR2 from the germline V gene are MGHRA and YSYEKL. DNA of the CDR3: TGCGCCAGCAGCCTTGGGACTAGCGGAAGGGCAGATACGCAGTATTTT. Encoded protein: CASSLGTSGRADTQYF.

There are a few counts of this clone. This chain uses TRBV7-3 with TRBJ1-1; D not certain. The CDR3 has 14 residues. Germline values: CDR1 SGHTA, CDR2 FQGTGA. V was pared by 1 base and J by 3 bases, with 9 bases between. The CDR3 is CASSLRGTYTEAFF. The CDR3, as DNA: TGTGCCAGCAGCTTAAGAGGCACCTACACTGAAGCTTTCTTT. The variable domain in full, with the rest retrieved from reference TRBV7-3 and TRBJ1-1, is GAGVSQTPSNKVTEKGKYVELRCDPISGHTALYWYRQSLGQGPEFLIYFQGTGAADDSGLPNDRFFAVRPEGSVSTLKIQRTERGDSAVYLCASSLRGTYTEAFFGQGTRLTVV.

The V call is TRBV6-5, the J call TRBJ2-5; 7 bases map to TRBD1. The J call could be wrong; TRBJ2-7 is a better fit for the DNA end. This CDR3 comprises 15 residues. The germline gives CDR1 MNHEY, CDR2 SVGAGI. The CDR3 DNA reads as TGTGCCAGCAGTTACTCGACGACAGGGACCTACGAGCAGTACTTC. It codes for CASSYSTTGTYEQYF.